This TCR beta chain is drawn from a study of Ad26.COV2.S vaccination and SARS-CoV-2 variants. Study overall: The donor participated in the COV1001 trial, in its Ad26.COV2.S arm. Ad26.COV2.S shots went into the muscle once or twice, 56 days apart. Study-wide results and limits: Whether participants received vaccine or placebo, their non-spike TCR breadth was similar.

Here immunoSEQ multiplex PCR was the method, and the copy in TCRdb shows in-frame clones only, minus some. The sample lists about 260,000 clones, approximately 90% occurring once. CDR1 and CDR2 from the germline V gene are MNHNS and SASEGT. This CDR3 region has 14 residues. V was pared by 1 base and J by 0 bases, with 5 bases between. Treatment given: 19 received Ad26.COV2.S at low or high dose, single or two shots; five or six received placebo; per-sample allocation not given. Sampling took place 63 days after the first vaccine or placebo injection. On this clone: The antigen is not known.

The sequences come from peripheral blood, collected in a trial of Ad26.COV2.S vaccine versus placebo. This receptor was obtained from a person aged 18 to 59 who received the Ad26.COV2.S COVID-19 vaccine or a placebo. The chain carries TRBV6-1 and TRBJ2-3, with unresolved D. The CDR3 DNA follows: TGTGCCAGCAGTGAAGGTATTAGCACAGATACGCAGTATTTT. This codes for CASSEGISTDTQYF.